This T cell receptor beta chain stems from a study of Ad26.COV2.S vaccination and SARS-CoV-2 variants. Findings of the study overall: Vaccine and placebo recipients had comparable breadth of non-spike TCRs. Vaccinees displayed broader spike-specific TCR repertoires than placebo recipients.

Indicated treatment: around 19 received Ad26.COV2.S at low or high dose, single or two shots; five or six received placebo; per-sample allocation not given. Sampling occurred on day 63 after the first vaccine or placebo injection. A note on this clone: Its antigen is not known.

This table comes from immunoSEQ multiplex PCR, and its TCRdb copy is limited to in-frame clones, with some not included. The sample has about 480,000 clones, 87% seen once; the top ten hold 9.5% to 15%. The sequencing here drew on peripheral blood, taken in a trial of Ad26.COV2.S vaccine versus placebo. This clonotype was sampled from a person between 18 and 60 years old who received the Ad26.COV2.S COVID-19 vaccine or a placebo.

Here the CDR3 reads CSASSKTDTQYF. As DNA, the CDR3 is TGCAGTGCTAGTAGTAAAACGGATACGCAGTATTTT. The chain employs TRBV20-1 and TRBJ2-3; D not resolved. The CDR3 is made up of 12 amino acids. With 3 bases removed from V and 6 bases from J, the gap between germline ends came to 10 bases. Per the germline V gene, CDR1 is DFQATT and CDR2 is SNEGSKA (reference sequence).